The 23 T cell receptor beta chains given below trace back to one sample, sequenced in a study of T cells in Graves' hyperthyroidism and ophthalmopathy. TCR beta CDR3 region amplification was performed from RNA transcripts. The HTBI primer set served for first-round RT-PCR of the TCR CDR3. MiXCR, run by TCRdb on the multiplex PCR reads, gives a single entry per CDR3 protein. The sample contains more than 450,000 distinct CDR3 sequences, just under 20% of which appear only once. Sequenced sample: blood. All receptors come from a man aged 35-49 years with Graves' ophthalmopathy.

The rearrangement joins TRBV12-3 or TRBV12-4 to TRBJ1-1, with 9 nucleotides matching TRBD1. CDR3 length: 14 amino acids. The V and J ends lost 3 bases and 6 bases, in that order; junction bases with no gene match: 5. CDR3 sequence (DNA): TGTGCCAGCAGTTTGAGGACAGGGGACGCTGAAGCTTTCTTT. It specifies CASSLRTGDAEAFF.

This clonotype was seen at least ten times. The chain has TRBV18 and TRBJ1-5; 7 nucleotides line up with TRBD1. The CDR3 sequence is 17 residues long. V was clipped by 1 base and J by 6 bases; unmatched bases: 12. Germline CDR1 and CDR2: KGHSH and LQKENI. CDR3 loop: CASSPQVQETGRQPQHF. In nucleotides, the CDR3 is TGTGCCAGCTCACCACAGGTCCAAGAGACAGGGCGTCAGCCCCAGCATTTT.

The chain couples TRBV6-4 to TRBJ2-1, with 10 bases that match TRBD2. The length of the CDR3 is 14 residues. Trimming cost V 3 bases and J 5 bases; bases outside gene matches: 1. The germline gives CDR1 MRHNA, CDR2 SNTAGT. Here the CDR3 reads CASSEAGGHNEQFF. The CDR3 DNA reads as TGTGCCAGCAGTGAAGCGGGAGGGCACAATGAGCAGTTCTTC.

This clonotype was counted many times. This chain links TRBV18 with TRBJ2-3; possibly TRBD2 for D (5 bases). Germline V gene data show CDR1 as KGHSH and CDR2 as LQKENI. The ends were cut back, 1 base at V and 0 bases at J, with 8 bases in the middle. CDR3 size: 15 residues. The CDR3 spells CASSPRPGSTDTQYF. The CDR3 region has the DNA TGTGCCAGCTCACCACGCCCGGGGAGCACAGATACGCAGTATTTT.

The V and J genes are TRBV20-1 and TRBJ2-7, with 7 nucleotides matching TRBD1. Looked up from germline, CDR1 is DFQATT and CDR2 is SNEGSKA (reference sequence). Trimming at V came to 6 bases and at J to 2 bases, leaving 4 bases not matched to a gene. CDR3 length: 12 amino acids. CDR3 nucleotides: TGCAGTGCAGACGACAGGGCCTACGAGCAGTACTTC. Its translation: CSADDRAYEQYF.

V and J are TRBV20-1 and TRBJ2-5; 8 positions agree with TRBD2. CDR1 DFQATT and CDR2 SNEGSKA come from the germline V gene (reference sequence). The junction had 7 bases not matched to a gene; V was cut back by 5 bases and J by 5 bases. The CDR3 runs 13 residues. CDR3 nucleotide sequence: TGCAGTGCTTACCGGACTAGCCAGGAGACCCAGTACTTC. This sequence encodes CSAYRTSQETQYF.

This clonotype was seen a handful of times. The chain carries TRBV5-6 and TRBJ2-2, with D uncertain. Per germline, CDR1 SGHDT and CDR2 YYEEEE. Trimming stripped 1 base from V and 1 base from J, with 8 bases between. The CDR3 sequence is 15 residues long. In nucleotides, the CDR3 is TGTGCCAGCAGCTTGTTCCAGCTGAACACCGGGGAGCTGTTTTTT. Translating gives CASSLFQLNTGELFF.

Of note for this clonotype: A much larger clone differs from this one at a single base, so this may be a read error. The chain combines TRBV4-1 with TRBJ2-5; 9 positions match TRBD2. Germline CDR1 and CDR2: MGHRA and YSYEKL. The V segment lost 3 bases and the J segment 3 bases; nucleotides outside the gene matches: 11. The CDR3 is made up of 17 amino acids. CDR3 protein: CASSQGRAGGPKETQYF. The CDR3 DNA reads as TGCGCCAGCAGCCAGGGTAGGGCGGGGGGGCCCAAAGAGACCCAGTACTTC.

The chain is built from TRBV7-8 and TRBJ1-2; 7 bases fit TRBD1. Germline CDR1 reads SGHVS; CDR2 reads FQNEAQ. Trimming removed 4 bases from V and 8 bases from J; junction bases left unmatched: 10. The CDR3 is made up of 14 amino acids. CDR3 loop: CASSSDTTGSGYTF. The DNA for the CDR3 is TGTGCCAGCAGCTCAGACACGACAGGGTCCGGCTACACCTTC.

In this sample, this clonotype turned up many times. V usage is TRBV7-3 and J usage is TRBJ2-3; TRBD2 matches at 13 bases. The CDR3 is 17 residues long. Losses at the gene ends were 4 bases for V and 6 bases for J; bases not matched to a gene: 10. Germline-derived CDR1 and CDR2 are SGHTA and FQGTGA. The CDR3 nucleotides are TGTGCCAGCAGCTCCCGACTAGCGGGGGGCCCCGCGGATACGCAGTATTTT. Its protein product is CASSSRLAGGPADTQYF.

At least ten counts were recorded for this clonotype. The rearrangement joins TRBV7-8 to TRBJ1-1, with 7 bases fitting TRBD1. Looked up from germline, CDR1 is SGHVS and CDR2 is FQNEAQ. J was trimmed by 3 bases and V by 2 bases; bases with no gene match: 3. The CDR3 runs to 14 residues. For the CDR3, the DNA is TGTGCCAGCAGCTTAAACAGGGGTTACACTGAAGCTTTCTTT. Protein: CASSLNRGYTEAFF.

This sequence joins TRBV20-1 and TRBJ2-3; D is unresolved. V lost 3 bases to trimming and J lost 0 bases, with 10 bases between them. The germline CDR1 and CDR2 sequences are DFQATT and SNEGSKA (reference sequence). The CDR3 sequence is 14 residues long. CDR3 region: CSARARMSTDTQYF. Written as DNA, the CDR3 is TGCAGTGCTAGGGCTAGAATGAGCACAGATACGCAGTATTTT.

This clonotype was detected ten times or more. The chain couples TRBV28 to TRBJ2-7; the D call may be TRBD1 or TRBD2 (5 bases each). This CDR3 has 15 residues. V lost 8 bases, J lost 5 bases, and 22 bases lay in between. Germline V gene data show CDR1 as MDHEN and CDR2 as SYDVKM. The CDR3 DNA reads TGTGCCAGCGGTGGGGGTTCGACACCGGCGGACGAGCAGTACTTC. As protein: CASGGGSTPADEQYF.

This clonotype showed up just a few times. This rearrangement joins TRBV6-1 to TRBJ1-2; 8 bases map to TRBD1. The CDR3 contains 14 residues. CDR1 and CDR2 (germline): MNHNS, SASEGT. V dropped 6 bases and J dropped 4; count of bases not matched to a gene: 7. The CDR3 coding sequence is TGTGCCAGCAGAAATCCAGGGGGCCTCTATGGCTACACCTTC. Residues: CASRNPGGLYGYTF.

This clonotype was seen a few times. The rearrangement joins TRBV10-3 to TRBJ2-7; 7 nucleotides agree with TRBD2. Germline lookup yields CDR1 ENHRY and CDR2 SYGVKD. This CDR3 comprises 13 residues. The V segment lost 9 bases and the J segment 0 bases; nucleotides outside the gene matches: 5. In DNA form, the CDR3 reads TGTGCCATGCAAGCGGGAAGCTCCTACGAGCAGTACTTC. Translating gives CAMQAGSSYEQYF.

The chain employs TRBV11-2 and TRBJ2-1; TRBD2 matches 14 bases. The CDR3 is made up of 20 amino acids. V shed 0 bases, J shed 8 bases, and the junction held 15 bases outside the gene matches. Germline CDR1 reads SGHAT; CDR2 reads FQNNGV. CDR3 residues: CASSLDPPTGTSGRGHEQFF. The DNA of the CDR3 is TGTGCCAGCAGCTTAGACCCCCCTACCGGGACTAGCGGGAGAGGGCATGAGCAGTTCTTC.

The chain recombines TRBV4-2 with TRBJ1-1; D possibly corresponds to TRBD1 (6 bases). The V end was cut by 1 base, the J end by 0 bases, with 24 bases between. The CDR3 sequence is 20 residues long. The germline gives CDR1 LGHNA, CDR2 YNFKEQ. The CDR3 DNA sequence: TGTGCCAGCAGCCAAGTGGTGGGGGGGGGTACGGGACACATGAACACTGAAGCTTTCTTT. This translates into CASSQVVGGGTGHMNTEAFF.

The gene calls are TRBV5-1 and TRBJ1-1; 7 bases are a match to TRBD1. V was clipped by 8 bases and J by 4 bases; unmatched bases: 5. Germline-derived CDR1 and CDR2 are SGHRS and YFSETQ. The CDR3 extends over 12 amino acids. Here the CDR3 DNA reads TGCGCCAGTACAGGGGAAGGCACTGAAGCTTTCTTT. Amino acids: CASTGEGTEAFF.

CDR3 amino acids: CASTRTGAGNEQFF. CDR3 bases: TGTGCCAGTACGAGAACGGGAGCTGGCAATGAGCAGTTCTTC. The chain links TRBV19 to TRBJ2-1, with D maybe TRBD2 (6 bases). Trimming cost V 7 bases and J 6 bases, with 16 bases left between them. The CDR3 totals 14 residues. From germline, CDR1 is LNHDA and CDR2 SQIVND (reference sequence).

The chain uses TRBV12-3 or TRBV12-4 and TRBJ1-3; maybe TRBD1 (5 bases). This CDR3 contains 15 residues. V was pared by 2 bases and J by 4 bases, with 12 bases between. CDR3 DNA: TGTGCCAGCAGTTTAATGGGGGGATTCGGAAACACCATATATTTT. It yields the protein CASSLMGGFGNTIYF.

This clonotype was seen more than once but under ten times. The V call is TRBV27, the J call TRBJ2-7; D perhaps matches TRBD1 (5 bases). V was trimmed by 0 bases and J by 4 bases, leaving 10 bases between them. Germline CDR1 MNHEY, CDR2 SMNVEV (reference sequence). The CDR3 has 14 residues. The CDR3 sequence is CASSLSPTVYEQYF. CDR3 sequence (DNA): TGTGCCAGCAGTTTATCCCCGACAGTTTACGAGCAGTACTTC.

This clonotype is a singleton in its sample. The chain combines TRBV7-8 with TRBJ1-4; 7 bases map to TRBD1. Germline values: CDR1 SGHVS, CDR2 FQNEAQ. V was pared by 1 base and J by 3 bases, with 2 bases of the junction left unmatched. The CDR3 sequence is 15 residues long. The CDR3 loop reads CASSLEGQSNEKLFF. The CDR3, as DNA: TGTGCCAGCAGCTTAGAGGGACAGTCTAATGAAAAACTGTTTTTT.

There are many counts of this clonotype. CDR3 DNA sequence: TGTGCCAGCAGCTTAGTGCCCTTTAATTCACCCCTCCACTTT. It yields the protein CASSLVPFNSPLHF. This sequence joins TRBV7-8 and TRBJ1-6; no firm D call. The V end lost 1 base, the J end lost 6 bases, and 7 bases lay between the germline ends. Germline CDR1 SGHVS, CDR2 FQNEAQ. CDR3 length equals 14 residues.